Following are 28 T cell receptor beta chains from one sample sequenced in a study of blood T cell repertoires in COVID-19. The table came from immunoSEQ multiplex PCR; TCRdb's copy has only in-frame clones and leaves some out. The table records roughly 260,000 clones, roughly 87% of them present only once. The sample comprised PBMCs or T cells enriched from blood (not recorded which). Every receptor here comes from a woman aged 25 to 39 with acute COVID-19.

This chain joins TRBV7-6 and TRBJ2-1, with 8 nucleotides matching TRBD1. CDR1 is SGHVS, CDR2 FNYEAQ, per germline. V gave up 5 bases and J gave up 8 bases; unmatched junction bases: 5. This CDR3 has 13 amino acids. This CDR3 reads CASSPGTGDEQFF. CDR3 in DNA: TGTGCCAGCAGCCCCGGGACAGGCGATGAGCAGTTCTTC. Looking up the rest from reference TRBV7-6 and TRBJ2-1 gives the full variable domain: GAGVSQSPRYKVTKRGQDVALRCDPISGHVSLYWYRQALGQGPEFLTYFNYEAQQDKSGLPNDRFSAERPEGSISTLTIQRTEQRDSAMYRCASSPGTGDEQFFGPGTRLTVL.

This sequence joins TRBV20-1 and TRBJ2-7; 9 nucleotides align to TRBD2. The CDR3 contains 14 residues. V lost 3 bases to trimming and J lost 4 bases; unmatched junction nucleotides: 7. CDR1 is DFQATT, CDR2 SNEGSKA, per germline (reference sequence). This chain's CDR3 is CSASSGLASYEQYF. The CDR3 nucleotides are TGCAGTGCTAGTTCAGGACTAGCGTCTTACGAGCAGTACTTC.

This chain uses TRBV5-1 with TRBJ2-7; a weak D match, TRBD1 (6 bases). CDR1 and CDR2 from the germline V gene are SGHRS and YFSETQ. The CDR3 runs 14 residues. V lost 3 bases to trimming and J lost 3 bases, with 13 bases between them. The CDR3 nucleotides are TGCGCCAGCAGCTATTCCGCAGGGGACTACGAGCAGTACTTC. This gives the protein CASSYSAGDYEQYF.

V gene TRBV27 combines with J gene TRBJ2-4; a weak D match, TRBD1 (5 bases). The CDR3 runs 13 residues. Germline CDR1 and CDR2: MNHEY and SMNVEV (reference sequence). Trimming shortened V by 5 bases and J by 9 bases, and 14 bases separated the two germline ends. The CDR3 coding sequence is TGTGCCAGCAGTCTCGGACATTTTGGCATTCAGTACTTC. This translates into CASSLGHFGIQYF.

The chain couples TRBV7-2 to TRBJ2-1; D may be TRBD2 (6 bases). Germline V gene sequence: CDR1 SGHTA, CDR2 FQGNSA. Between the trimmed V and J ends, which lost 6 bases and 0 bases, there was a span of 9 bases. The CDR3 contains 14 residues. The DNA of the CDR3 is TGTGCCAGCAGAGGAGGGAGCTCCTACAATGAGCAGTTCTTC. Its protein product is CASRGGSSYNEQFF.

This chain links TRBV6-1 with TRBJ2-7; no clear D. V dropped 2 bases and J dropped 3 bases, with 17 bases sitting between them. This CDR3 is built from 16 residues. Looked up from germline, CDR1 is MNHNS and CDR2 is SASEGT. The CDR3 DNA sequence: TGTGCCAGCAGTGAATTATTACAACTTGAGGACTACGAGCAGTACTTC. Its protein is CASSELLQLEDYEQYF.

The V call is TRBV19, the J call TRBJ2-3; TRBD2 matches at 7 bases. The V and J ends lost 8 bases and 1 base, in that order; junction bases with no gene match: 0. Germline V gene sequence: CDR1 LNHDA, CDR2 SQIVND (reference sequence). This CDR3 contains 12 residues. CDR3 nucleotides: TGTGCCAGTGCGGGGGGCACAGATACGCAGTATTTT. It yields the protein CASAGGTDTQYF.

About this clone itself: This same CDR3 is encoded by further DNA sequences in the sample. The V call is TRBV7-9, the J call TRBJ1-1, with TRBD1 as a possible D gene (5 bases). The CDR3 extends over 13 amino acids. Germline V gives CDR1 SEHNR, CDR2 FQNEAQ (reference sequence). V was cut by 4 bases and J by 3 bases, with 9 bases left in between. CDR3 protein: CASSSQGDTEAFF. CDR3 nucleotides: TGTGCCAGCAGCTCCCAAGGGGACACTGAAGCTTTCTTT.

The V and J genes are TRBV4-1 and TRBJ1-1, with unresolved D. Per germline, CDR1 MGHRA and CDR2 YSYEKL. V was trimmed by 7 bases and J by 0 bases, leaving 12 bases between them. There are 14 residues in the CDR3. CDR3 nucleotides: TGCGCCAGCAAACTATCGGTAATGAACACTGAAGCTTTCTTT. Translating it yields CASKLSVMNTEAFF.

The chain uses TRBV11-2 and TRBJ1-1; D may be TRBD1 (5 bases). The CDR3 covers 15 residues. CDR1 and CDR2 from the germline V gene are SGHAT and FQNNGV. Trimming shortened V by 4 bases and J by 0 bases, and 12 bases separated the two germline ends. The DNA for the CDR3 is TGTGCCAGCAGCTCGTGGACAAGTATGAACACTGAAGCTTTCTTT. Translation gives CASSSWTSMNTEAFF.

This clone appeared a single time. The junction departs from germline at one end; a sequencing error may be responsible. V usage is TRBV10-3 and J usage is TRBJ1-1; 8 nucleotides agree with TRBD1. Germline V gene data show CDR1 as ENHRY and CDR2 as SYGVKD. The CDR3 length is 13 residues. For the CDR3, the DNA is TGTGCCATCAGCGGCATCGACAGGGGACCTCCGCTCTTT. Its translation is CAISGIDRGPPLF.

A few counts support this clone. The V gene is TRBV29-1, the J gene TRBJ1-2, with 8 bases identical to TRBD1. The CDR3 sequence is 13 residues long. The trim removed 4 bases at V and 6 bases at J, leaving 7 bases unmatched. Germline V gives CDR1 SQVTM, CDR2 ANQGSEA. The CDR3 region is CSVVQGAQDGYTF. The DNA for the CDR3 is TGCAGCGTTGTGCAGGGGGCGCAGGATGGCTACACCTTC.

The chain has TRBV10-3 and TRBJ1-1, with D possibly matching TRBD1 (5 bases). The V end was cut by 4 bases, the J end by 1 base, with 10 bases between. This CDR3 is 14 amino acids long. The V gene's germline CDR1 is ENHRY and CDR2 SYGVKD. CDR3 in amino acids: CAISGGSPNTEAFF. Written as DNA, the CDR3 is TGTGCCATCAGTGGGGGCAGTCCGAACACTGAAGCTTTCTTT.

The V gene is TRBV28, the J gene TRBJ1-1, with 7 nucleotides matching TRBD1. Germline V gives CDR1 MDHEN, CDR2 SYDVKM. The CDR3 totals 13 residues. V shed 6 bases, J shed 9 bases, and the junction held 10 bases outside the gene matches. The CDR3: CASSLGQANKAFF. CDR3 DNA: TGTGCCAGCAGCCTCGGACAGGCGAATAAAGCTTTCTTT. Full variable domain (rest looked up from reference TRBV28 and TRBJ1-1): DVKVTQSSRYLVKRTGEKVFLECVQDMDHENMFWYRQDPGLGLRLIYFSYDVKMKEKGDIPEGYSVSREKKERFSLILESASTNQTSMYLCASSLGQANKAFFGQGTRLTVV.

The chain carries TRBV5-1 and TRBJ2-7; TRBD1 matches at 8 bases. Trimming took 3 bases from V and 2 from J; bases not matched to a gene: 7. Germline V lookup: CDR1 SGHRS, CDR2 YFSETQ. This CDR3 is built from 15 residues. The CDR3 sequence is CASSSQPGQAYEQYF. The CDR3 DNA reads TGCGCCAGCAGCTCTCAACCGGGACAGGCCTACGAGCAGTACTTC. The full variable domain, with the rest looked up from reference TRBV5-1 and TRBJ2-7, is KAGVTQTPRYLIKTRGQQVTLSCSPISGHRSVSWYQQTPGQGLQFLFEYFSETQRNKGNFPGRFSGRQFSNSRSEMNVSTLELGDSALYLCASSSQPGQAYEQYFGPGTRLTVT.

The CDR3 DNA is TGTGCCAGCAGCCGACTCGGACAGATGAACACTGAAGCTTTCTTT. Its protein is CASSRLGQMNTEAFF. The rearrangement joins TRBV6-5 to TRBJ1-1; D is perhaps TRBD1 (6 bases). This CDR3 comprises 15 residues. The germline V gene has CDR1 MNHEY and CDR2 SVGAGI. Trimming shortened V by 6 bases and J by 0 bases, and 14 bases separated the two germline ends.

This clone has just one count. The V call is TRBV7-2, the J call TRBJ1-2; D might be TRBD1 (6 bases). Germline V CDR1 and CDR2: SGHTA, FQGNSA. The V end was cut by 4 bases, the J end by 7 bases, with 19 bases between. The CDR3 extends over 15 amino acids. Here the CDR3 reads CASSSNWDNQGGYTF. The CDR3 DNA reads TGTGCCAGCAGCTCAAACTGGGACAACCAGGGTGGCTACACCTTC.

CDR3 in amino acids: CASSQSGHYEQYF. In DNA, the CDR3 is TGCGCCAGCAGCCAATCAGGCCACTACGAGCAGTACTTC. The gene calls are TRBV4-3 and TRBJ2-7; unclear D gene. The CDR3 contains 13 residues. The germline CDR1 and CDR2 sequences are LGHNA and YSLEER. V was shortened by 2 bases and J by 3 bases, with 8 bases between the two germline ends.

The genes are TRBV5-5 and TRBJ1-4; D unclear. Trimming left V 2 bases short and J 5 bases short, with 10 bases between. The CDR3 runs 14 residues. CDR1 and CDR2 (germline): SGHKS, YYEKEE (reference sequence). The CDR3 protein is CASSLASENEKLFF. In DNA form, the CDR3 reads TGTGCCAGCAGCTTAGCGTCAGAAAATGAAAAACTGTTTTTT.

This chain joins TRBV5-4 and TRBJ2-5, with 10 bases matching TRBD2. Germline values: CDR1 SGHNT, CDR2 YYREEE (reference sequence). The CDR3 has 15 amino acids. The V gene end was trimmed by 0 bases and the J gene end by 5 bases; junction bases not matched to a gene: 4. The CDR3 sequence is CASSLDTSGEETQYF. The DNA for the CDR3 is TGTGCCAGCAGCTTGGATACTAGCGGGGAGGAGACCCAGTACTTC.

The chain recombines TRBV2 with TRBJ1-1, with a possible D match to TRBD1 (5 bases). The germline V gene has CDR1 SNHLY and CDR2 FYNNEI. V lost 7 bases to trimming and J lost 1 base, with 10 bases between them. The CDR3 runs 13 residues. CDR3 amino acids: CASTTETNTEAFF. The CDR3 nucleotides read TGTGCCAGCACGACAGAGACGAACACTGAAGCTTTCTTT.

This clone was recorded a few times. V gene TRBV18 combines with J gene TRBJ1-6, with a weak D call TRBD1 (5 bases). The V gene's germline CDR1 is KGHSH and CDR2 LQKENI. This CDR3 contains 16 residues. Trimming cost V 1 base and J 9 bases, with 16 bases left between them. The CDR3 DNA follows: TGTGCCAGCTCACCACTTAACGAAGGGACTGGTTCACCCCTCCACTTT. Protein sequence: CASSPLNEGTGSPLHF.

The CDR3 nucleotides are TGTGCCAGCAGTTTAGAGGGTAGAGGGGGCTACACCTTC. As protein: CASSLEGRGGYTF. The rearrangement links TRBV27 to TRBJ1-2; D is ambiguous. CDR1 MNHEY and CDR2 SMNVEV come from the germline V gene (reference sequence). Trimming removed 2 bases from V and 8 bases from J, with 12 bases in between. This CDR3 is 13 amino acids long.

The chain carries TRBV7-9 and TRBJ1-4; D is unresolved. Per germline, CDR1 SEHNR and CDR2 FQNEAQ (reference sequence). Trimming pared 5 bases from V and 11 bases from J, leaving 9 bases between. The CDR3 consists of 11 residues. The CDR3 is CASSRGGKLFF. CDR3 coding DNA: TGTGCCAGCAGCCGTGGAGGGAAACTGTTTTTT.

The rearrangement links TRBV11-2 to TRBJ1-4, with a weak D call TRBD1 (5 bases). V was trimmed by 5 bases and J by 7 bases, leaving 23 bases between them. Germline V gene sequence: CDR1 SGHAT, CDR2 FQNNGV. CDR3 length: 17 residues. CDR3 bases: TGTGCCAGCAGCATTCGACAGAGATCCTTGGAGGGTGAAAAACTGTTTTTT. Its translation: CASSIRQRSLEGEKLFF.

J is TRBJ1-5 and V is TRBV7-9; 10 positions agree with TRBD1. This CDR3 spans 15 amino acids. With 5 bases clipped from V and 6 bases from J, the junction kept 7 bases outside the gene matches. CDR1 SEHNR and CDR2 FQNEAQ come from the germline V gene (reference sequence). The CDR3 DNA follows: TGTGCCAGCAGCGAGACCGGGACAGGGGTTCAGCCCCAGCATTTT. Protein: CASSETGTGVQPQHF.

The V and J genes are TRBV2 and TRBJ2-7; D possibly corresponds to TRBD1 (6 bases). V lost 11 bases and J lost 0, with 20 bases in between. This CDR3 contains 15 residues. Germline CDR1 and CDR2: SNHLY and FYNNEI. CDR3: CALRRPGQISYEQYF. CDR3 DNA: TGTGCCTTAAGGAGGCCAGGACAGATCTCCTACGAGCAGTACTTC.

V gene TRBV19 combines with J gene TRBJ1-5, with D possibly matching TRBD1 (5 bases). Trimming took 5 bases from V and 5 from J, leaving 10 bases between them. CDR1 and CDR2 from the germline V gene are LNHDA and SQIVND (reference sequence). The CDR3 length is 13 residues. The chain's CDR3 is CASSQGLDQPQHF. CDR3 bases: TGTGCCAGTAGTCAGGGATTGGATCAGCCCCAGCATTTT.